This T cell receptor beta chain is drawn from a study of identical twins. This clonotype showed up just a few times. The target antigen is unknown. V was pared by 6 bases and J by 5 bases, with 10 bases of the junction left unmatched. This CDR3 is 15 amino acids long. In germline, CDR1 is SGHAT, CDR2 FQNNGV. MiXCR was run by TCRdb on the 5' RACE reads, yielding one entry per CDR3 protein. The sample records about 660,000 distinct CDR3 sequences, over 8.5% being singletons. Study-wide results and caveats: Cord blood beta clonotypes present at high abundance carried fewer insertions; no such pattern appeared in memory repertoires. Models underestimated out-of-frame TCR alpha sharing in monozygotic twins.

These sequences were also reported in another study, on yellow fever vaccine responses in identical twins.

Sequencing input: PBMCs. The chain employs TRBV11-2 and TRBJ2-1; 7 bases align to TRBD2. The receptor was isolated from a woman between 18 and 29 years old in good health. The CDR3 nucleotides are TGTGCCAGCAGGAGGACCGGGACTAACGACAATGAGCAGTTCTTC. This gives the protein CASRRTGTNDNEQFF.